The 5 T cell receptor beta chains in this list originate from one sample, sequenced in a study of vaccination effects on CD4 cells after COVID-19. Repertoires were generated with immunoSEQ multiplex PCR, while TCRdb's copy carries only in-frame clones and drops some. The sample records around 45,000 clones, around 77% being singletons. Antigen-specific CD4+ T cells were expanded with viral peptide pools in the ViraFEST assay before sequencing. It was after approximately 10 days of culture that CD4+ T cells were isolated. Nucleocapsid antibodies were negative in the vaccine recipients, who had never had SARS-CoV-2 infection. These receptors lack a known antigen. The material was CD4+ T cells from PBMCs cultured with SARS-CoV-2 spike peptides, obtained before COVID-19 vaccination. These receptor sequences come from a human donor who received a COVID-19 vaccine.

Comment on this clone: Other nucleotide sequences in the sample specify the same CDR3. The V call is TRBV5-1, the J call TRBJ1-2, with D perhaps matching TRBD1 (6 bases). Per the germline V gene, CDR1 is SGHRS and CDR2 is YFSETQ. V lost 2 bases and J lost 3, with 8 bases in between. The length of the CDR3 is 13 residues. The CDR3 here is CASSLQGDYGYTF. The CDR3 DNA sequence: TGCGCCAGCAGCTTACAGGGCGACTATGGCTACACCTTC.

The chain combines TRBV5-6 with TRBJ1-2; D not certain. Germline CDR1 reads SGHDT; CDR2 reads YYEEEE. This CDR3 has 15 amino acids. V was cut by 4 bases and J by 1 base, with 14 bases left in between. The DNA for the CDR3 is TGTGCCAGCAGCCCGGACGGATCGTTTAACTATGGCTACACCTTC. Its protein is CASSPDGSFNYGYTF.

This clone was counted only a few times. This chain uses TRBV19 with TRBJ2-1; TRBD1 is a possible D gene (6 bases). Per the germline V gene, CDR1 is LNHDA and CDR2 is SQIVND (reference sequence). This CDR3 spans 17 amino acids. Trimming left V 6 bases short and J 7 bases short, with 25 bases between. CDR3 sequence (DNA): TGTGCCAGTAGAAAAAATCACCGGGACACCCGCTGGAATGAGCAGTTCTTC. Protein sequence: CASRKNHRDTRWNEQFF.

The genes are TRBV18 and TRBJ1-5; D remains ambiguous. There are 14 residues in the CDR3. The V gene's germline CDR1 is KGHSH and CDR2 LQKENI. The V end lost 2 bases, the J end lost 3 bases, and 8 bases lay between the germline ends. The CDR3 spells CASSPSAVNQPQHF. The CDR3 DNA reads as TGTGCCAGCTCACCATCGGCAGTCAATCAGCCCCAGCATTTT.

This clone was seen just once. The rearrangement uses TRBV18 and TRBJ2-2; D call uncertain. V was trimmed by 4 bases and J by 6 bases, leaving 9 bases between them. This CDR3 has 13 residues. Germline V gene lookup returns CDR1 KGHSH and CDR2 LQKENI. The CDR3 coding sequence is TGTGCCAGCTCACTAGCTCGAGCCGGGGAGCTGTTTTTT. Translated, it gives CASSLARAGELFF.